This T cell receptor beta chain was sequenced for a study of regulatory T cells in long-lasting Graves disease. Overall study findings and caveats: Only peripheral blood was studied, not thyroid tissue. TRBV28, TRBJ1-2 and TRBJ2-5 were segments that persistent disease favored.

Documented time point: newly diagnosed GD, antithyroid drugs for less than 3 months. Generation of the TCR library employed RNA extracted from PBMCs. Trimming removed 3 bases from V and 7 bases from J; junction bases left unmatched: 10. Germline loops: CDR1 SGHTA, CDR2 FQGNSA. CDR3 length: 17 amino acids. Only a few counts were recorded for this clonotype. The antigen is undetermined. Combining iRepertoire HTBI primers with Arm-PCR of CDR3 regions, the authors built TCR beta libraries. TCRdb itself ran the multiplex PCR reads through MiXCR, one entry per CDR3 protein. This table holds a few hundred thousand distinct CDR3 sequences, about 12% found once. These data were also reused for a study on T cells in Graves' hyperthyroidism and ophthalmopathy. That report adds: HTBI primers were used for first-round RT-PCR of the TCR CDR3. Through a model of 13 V-J features, ophthalmopathy was separated from stable hyperthyroidism.

This TCR was sampled from a woman aged 18-30 years with Graves disease. The chain has TRBV7-2 and TRBJ2-1, with 12 bases that match TRBD2. The sequencing here drew on peripheral blood mononuclear cells (PBMCs), taken at new diagnosis, from a patient treated with antithyroid drugs. This CDR3 reads CASSFPASGRAINEQFF. CDR3 sequence (DNA): TGTGCCAGCAGCTTTCCCGCTAGCGGGAGGGCCATTAATGAGCAGTTCTTC.